This TCR beta chain comes out of a study of beta chain features in type 1 diabetes. Study-level information: Examination spanned around 100,000,000 sorted cells from all samples.

This clone was observed a handful of times. CDR1 and CDR2 from the germline V gene are MNHNS and SASEGT. The CDR3 runs 15 residues. J gave up 6 bases and V 6 bases, and 11 bases lay outside the gene matches. Every isolated RNA sample was fully reverse transcribed, so sequencing captured expressed TCRB transcripts. The data were produced by immunoSEQ multiplex PCR, yet TCRdb's version contains in-frame clones alone and is incomplete. The sample has roughly 250,000 clones; roughly 9.6% are singletons. This TCR came from a young woman in good health. This rearrangement joins TRBV6-1 to TRBJ2-7; 10 bases match TRBD2. The source material was naive CD4+ T cells from blood. The DNA for the CDR3 is TGTGCCAGCAGAAGGACTAGCGGCCAACCTGGCGAGCAGTACTTC. This translates into CASRRTSGQPGEQYF.